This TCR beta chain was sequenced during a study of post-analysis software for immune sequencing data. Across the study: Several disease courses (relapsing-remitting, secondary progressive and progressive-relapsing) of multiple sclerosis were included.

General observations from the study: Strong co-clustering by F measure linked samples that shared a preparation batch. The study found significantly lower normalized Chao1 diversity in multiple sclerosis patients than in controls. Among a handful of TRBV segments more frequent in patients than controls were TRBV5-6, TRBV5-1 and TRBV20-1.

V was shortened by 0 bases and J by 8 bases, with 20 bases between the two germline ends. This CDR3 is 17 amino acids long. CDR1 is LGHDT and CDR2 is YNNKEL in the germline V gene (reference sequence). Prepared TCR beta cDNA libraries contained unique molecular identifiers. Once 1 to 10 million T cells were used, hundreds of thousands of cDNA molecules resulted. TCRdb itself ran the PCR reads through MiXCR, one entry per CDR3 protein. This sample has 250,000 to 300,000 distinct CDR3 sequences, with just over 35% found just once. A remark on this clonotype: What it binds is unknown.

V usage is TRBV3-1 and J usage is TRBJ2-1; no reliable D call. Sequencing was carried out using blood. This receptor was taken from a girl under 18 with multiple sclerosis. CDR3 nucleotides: TGTGCCAGCAGCCAAGATAGGCAGTACCCCGCGTACGATGAGCAGTTCTTC. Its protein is CASSQDRQYPAYDEQFF.